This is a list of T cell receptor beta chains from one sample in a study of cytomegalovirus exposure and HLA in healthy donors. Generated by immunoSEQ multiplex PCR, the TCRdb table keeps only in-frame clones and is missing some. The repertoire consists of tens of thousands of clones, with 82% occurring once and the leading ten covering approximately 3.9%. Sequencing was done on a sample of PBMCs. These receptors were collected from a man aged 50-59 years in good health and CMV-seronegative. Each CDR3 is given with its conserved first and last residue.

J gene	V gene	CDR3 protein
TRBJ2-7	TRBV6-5	CASSPGGIYEQYF
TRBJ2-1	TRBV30	CAWTGGTGGYNEQFF
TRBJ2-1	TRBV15	CATSRTSSSYNEQFF
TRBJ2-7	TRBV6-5	CASSYAGLAGGEQYF
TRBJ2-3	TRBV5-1	CASRSGTSTDTQYF
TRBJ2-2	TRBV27	CASRPTQVRTPQNTGELFF
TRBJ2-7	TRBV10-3	CAISEPGQGAYEQYF
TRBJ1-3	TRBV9	CASSVDARQGNTIYF
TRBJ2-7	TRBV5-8	CASSFLQGYEQYF
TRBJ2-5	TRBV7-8	CASSPDPQETQYF
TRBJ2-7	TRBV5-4	CASSTRTTGDIAEQYF
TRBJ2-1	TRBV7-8	CASSLARAYNEQFF
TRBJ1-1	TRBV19	CASSIGPGNTEAFF
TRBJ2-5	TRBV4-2	CASSQKPISGVGQETQYF
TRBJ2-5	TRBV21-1	CASSKGRGIGETQYF
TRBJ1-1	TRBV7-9	CASSLEVSGGPAFF
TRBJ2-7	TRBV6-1	CASGQSYEQYF
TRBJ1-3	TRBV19	CARMDRDLSSYHIYRNTIYF
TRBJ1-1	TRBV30	CAWQTGQVMNTEAFF
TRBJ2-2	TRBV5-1	CASSLDDRDYTGELFF
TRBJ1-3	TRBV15	CATSRDLRSTGITGNTIYF
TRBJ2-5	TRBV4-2	CASSQGGLQETQYF
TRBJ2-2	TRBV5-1	CASSPRTGGTGELFF
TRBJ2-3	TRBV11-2	CASSSPTVVGTDTQYF
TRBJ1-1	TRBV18	CASSLGGGNTEAFF
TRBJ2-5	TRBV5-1	CASSTWGQGQETQYF
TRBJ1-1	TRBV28	CASTDSLGTMNTEAFF
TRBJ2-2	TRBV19	CASEKGQGSTGELFF
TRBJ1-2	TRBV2	CASRDQWTGSNYGYTF
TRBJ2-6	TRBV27	CASSLSTGANVLTF